This T cell receptor (beta chain) was captured by sequencing in a study of T cell repertoires in cytomegalovirus infection. On the study more broadly: Public TCR beta signatures indicated both CMV infection and matching HLA type. Study findings and constraints: The ex vivo response was dominated by HLA-C-restricted CMV-specific TCR beta clonotypes.

There are 15 residues in the CDR3. Deletions cut 4 bases from V and 0 bases from J, with 10 bases between. This clonotype was picked up a small number of times. Its antigen is not identified. TCRdb ran MiXCR on the reads and lists one entry per CDR3 protein. The sample contains some 320,000 distinct CDR3 sequences, roughly 29% of which appear only once. The sample here was cultured PBMCs, taken from culture after CMV antigen stimulation. The chain joins TRBV12-3 or TRBV12-4 to TRBJ1-3; D unresolved. The receptor was isolated from a human donor in good health (CMV status not recorded). Some clones in this sample may be carry-over from other donors' samples. The CDR3 DNA sequence: TGTGCCAGCAGTTCCACCACTCACTCTGGAAACACCATATATTTT. Protein product: CASSSTTHSGNTIYF.